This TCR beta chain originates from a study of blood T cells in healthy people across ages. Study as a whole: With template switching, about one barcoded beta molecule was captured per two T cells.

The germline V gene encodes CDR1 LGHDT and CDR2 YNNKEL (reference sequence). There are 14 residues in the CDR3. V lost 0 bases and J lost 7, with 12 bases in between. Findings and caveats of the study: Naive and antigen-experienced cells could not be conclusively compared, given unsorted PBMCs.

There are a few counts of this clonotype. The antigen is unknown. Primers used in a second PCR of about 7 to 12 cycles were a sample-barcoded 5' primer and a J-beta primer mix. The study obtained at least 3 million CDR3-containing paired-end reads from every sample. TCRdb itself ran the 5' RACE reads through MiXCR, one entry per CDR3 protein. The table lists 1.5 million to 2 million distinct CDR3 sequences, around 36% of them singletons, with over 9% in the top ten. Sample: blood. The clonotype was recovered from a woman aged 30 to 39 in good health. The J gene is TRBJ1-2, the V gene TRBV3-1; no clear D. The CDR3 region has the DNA TGTGCCAGCAGCCAAGATCTGGAGGGCGGTGGCTACACCTTC. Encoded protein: CASSQDLEGGGYTF.